This T cell receptor (beta chain) was documented in a study of T cells in Graves' hyperthyroidism and ophthalmopathy. This clonotype was observed many times. Graves' hyperthyroidism was deemed stable given no ophthalmopathy progression within 18 months. In patients aged 18 to 65, hyperthyroidism was newly diagnosed, with duration under 2 months. Criteria for exclusion of patients were uncontrolled infection, other autoimmune disease, pregnancy or lactation. The PBMCs were sourced from fresh peripheral blood (approximately 9.6 ml). Amplification of TCR beta CDR3 regions was performed using RNA transcripts as template. Using the HTBI primer set, a first-round RT-PCR was run on the TCR CDR3. A single record per CDR3 protein comes from TCRdb applying MiXCR to the multiplex PCR reads. The sample has about 480,000 distinct CDR3 sequences, about 15% seen once. The CDR3 has 12 amino acids. Germline-derived CDR1 and CDR2 are SGDLS and YYNGEE. V lost 4 bases, J lost 8 bases, and 10 bases lay in between.

Source material: blood. The TCR sequence derives from a woman aged 18-29 years with Graves' hyperthyroidism. The genes are TRBV9 and TRBJ2-1, with unresolved D. The CDR3 spells CASSSLGDEQFF. CDR3 nucleotides: TGTGCCAGCAGCTCCCTAGGCGATGAGCAGTTCTTC.